This T cell receptor beta chain appears in the sequencing data of a study of OX40 agonist ivuxolimab in advanced cancers. About the study: Eligibility rules accepted prior anti-PD-1, anti-PD-L1 or anti-CTLA-4 therapy, and 40% had some.

Sequenced by immunoSEQ multiplex PCR; TCRdb stores in-frame clones only, minus some. Among 60,000 to 90,000 clones listed, roughly four fifths were seen once. The TCR comes from an adult with an advanced solid tumor such as melanoma, head and neck, liver or kidney cancer. This sample comprised CD4+ or CD8+ T cells sorted from blood, obtained in a trial of the OX40 agonist ivuxolimab.

The CDR3 region is CATQTGSSYNSPLHF. The CDR3 DNA is TGTGCCACTCAGACAGGCAGCTCCTATAATTCACCCCTCCACTTT. The genes are TRBV19 and TRBJ1-6; D is perhaps TRBD1 (6 bases). The V and J ends lost 10 bases and 0 bases respectively, with 13 bases between them. The CDR3 has 15 residues. Germline CDR1 reads LNHDA; CDR2 reads SQIVND (reference sequence).